Listed here are 24 T cell receptor beta chains from one sample, sequenced in a study of human T cells and chemical hapten exposure. Via MiXCR, TCRdb re-called the RACE reads, giving one row per CDR3 protein. The sample has approximately 71,000 distinct CDR3 sequences, roughly 10% seen once. Time point noted: patch test 3, about 24 weeks after DPC sensitization. Specified treatment: therapeutic diphenylcyclopropenone sensitization with weekly scalp DPC. The sequences come from whole blood, collected in connection with sensitization to the hapten diphenylcyclopropenone (DPC). The receptors originated from a woman aged 45-65 years with alopecia areata. Some clones in this sample may be carry-over from other donors' samples.

This clonotype was recorded at least ten times. The V and J genes are TRBV5-5 and TRBJ1-1; D is unclear. Germline V lookup: CDR1 SGHKS, CDR2 YYEKEE (reference sequence). Trimming left V 1 base short and J 2 bases short, with 3 bases between. The CDR3 has 12 amino acids. The CDR3 spells CASSLSNTEAFF. CDR3 nucleotide sequence: TGTGCCAGCAGCTTGTCTAACACTGAAGCTTTCTTT.

This clonotype was picked up many times. This sequence joins TRBV12-3 or TRBV12-4 and TRBJ1-1; tentatively, D is TRBD1 (5 bases). The CDR3 has 14 residues. The V end lost 2 bases, the J end lost 3 bases, and 10 bases lay between the germline ends. CDR3 region: CASSLRDGYTEAFF. CDR3 nucleotide sequence: TGTGCCAGCAGTTTACGGGACGGCTACACTGAAGCTTTCTTT.

This clonotype appeared many times. The chain uses TRBV11-3 and TRBJ1-1; D ambiguous. This CDR3 region has 11 residues. V was clipped by 7 bases and J by 8 bases, with 11 bases between them. The germline gives CDR1 SGHNT, CDR2 YENEEA. CDR3 amino acids: CASMPAEEAFF. Here the CDR3 DNA reads TGTGCCAGCATGCCGGCGGAAGAAGCTTTCTTT.

Written as DNA, the CDR3 is TGTGCCAGCAGCCAACGGGGTGGGGGCAATGAGCAGTTCTTC. Its protein is CASSQRGGGNEQFF. V is TRBV3-1 and J is TRBJ2-1, with D possibly called TRBD1 or TRBD2 (5 bases each). From germline, CDR1 is LGHDT and CDR2 YNNKEL (reference sequence). The V end was cut by 2 bases, the J end by 6 bases, with 11 bases between. The CDR3 covers 14 residues.

This clonotype was seen repeatedly, ten times or more. The V gene is TRBV19, the J gene TRBJ1-5; 7 bases match TRBD1. Germline V lookup: CDR1 LNHDA, CDR2 SQIVND (reference sequence). The junction had 8 bases not matched to a gene; V was cut back by 5 bases and J by 10 bases. The length of the CDR3 is 13 residues. The chain's CDR3 is CASSVRQGTPQHF. The CDR3 DNA is TGTGCCAGTAGTGTCCGACAGGGTACTCCCCAGCATTTT.

This sequence joins TRBV11-3 and TRBJ2-5, with TRBD2 identical over 11 bases. This CDR3 spans 16 amino acids. V shed 5 bases and J 5 bases; nucleotides not matched to a gene: 10. Germline loops: CDR1 SGHNT, CDR2 YENEEA. The CDR3, as DNA: TGTGCCAGCAGCCTGAGACTAGCGGGAACCCGGGAGACCCAGTACTTC. Its protein is CASSLRLAGTRETQYF.

This clonotype showed up just a few times. V usage is TRBV5-1 and J usage is TRBJ2-3; a weak D match, TRBD2 (5 bases). The CDR3 length is 13 residues. Germline loops: CDR1 SGHRS, CDR2 YFSETQ. Trimming left V 7 bases short and J 3 bases short, with 12 bases between. CDR3 nucleotide sequence: TGCGCCAGCTTCCAAGGAGGAACAGATACGCAGTATTTT. Its translation: CASFQGGTDTQYF.

This clonotype was detected many times. The rearrangement joins TRBV2 to TRBJ2-1; D is tentatively TRBD1 or TRBD2 (5 bases each). The CDR3 runs 12 residues. In germline, CDR1 is SNHLY, CDR2 FYNNEI. V was cut by 6 bases and J by 14 bases, with 17 bases left in between. Here the CDR3 reads CASRGGGNVKFF. The CDR3, as DNA: TGTGCCAGCAGGGGTGGGGGAAACGTGAAGTTCTTC.

V gene TRBV7-6 combines with J gene TRBJ1-6; TRBD1 aligns across 8 bases. The CDR3 length is 15 residues. CDR1 is SGHVS, CDR2 FNYEAQ, per germline. V gave up 4 bases and J gave up 6 bases; unmatched junction bases: 5. CDR3 protein: CASSSRTGPNSPLHF. In DNA, the CDR3 is TGTGCCAGCAGCTCCCGGACAGGGCCTAATTCACCCCTCCACTTT.

This clonotype was seen at least ten times. This chain connects TRBV7-9 to TRBJ2-1; maybe TRBD1 (6 bases). V lost 5 bases to trimming and J lost 6 bases, with 26 bases between them. CDR3 length: 18 amino acids. Germline V gene sequence: CDR1 SEHNR, CDR2 FQNEAQ (reference sequence). DNA for the CDR3: TGTGCCAGCAGCCATTTAAACAGGGCGAAGGACCTACTCAATGAGCAGTTCTTC. This translates into CASSHLNRAKDLLNEQFF. Using reference TRBV7-9 and TRBJ2-1 for the parts outside the CDR3, the full variable domain is DTGVSQNPRHKITKRGQNVTFRCDPISEHNRLYWYRQTLGQGPEFLTYFQNEAQLEKSRLLSDRFSAERPKGSFSTLEIQRTEQGDSAMYLCASSHLNRAKDLLNEQFFGPGTRLTVL.

This clonotype was detected many times. V usage is TRBV12-3 or TRBV12-4 and J usage is TRBJ1-6; the D gene is possibly TRBD1 (5 bases). CDR3 length: 15 amino acids. V was cut by 6 bases and J by 5 bases, with 14 bases left in between. This CDR3 is CASSRQGLHNSPLHF. Here the CDR3 DNA reads TGTGCCAGCAGCCGGCAGGGTTTACATAATTCACCCCTCCACTTT.

This clonotype has at least ten counts. The chain combines TRBV27 with TRBJ1-1, with D possibly TRBD1 on 5 matching bases. The V and J ends lost 6 bases and 2 bases respectively, with 16 bases between them. The CDR3 runs 15 residues. Germline V CDR1 and CDR2: MNHEY, SMNVEV (reference sequence). CDR3 loop: CASSPDWGENTEAFF. CDR3 nucleotide sequence: TGTGCCAGCAGCCCAGACTGGGGGGAAAACACTGAAGCTTTCTTT.

The V and J genes are TRBV4-3 and TRBJ1-2; D remains unclear. This CDR3 has 18 amino acids. V was trimmed by 1 base and J by 4 bases, leaving 22 bases between them. Germline V CDR1 and CDR2: LGHNA, YSLEER. DNA for the CDR3: TGCGCCAGCAGCCAAGTCTCCCGTCGTGATTGGACCCTCTATGGCTACACCTTC. It yields the protein CASSQVSRRDWTLYGYTF.

This clonotype was picked up a small number of times. J is TRBJ2-1 and V is TRBV12-3 or TRBV12-4, with 8 bases aligning to TRBD2. CDR3 length equals 14 residues. V lost 5 bases, J lost 9 bases, and 9 bases stayed unmatched. The CDR3 region is CASSRGLEMGEQFF. In DNA form, the CDR3 reads TGTGCCAGCAGTCGGGGACTAGAGATGGGTGAGCAGTTCTTC.

V is TRBV28 and J is TRBJ1-5; 7 bases align to TRBD1. The germline gives CDR1 MDHEN, CDR2 SYDVKM. There are 14 residues in the CDR3. The V segment lost 5 bases and the J segment 3 bases; nucleotides outside the gene matches: 4. The CDR3 sequence is CASSPGTVNQPQHF. The CDR3 nucleotides read TGTGCCAGCAGTCCCGGGACAGTCAATCAGCCCCAGCATTTT.

Written as DNA, the CDR3 is TGCAGTGCTAGAATCGGGGTTAGCCTCGACAATGAGCAGTTCTTC. Amino acid sequence: CSARIGVSLDNEQFF. The rearrangement uses TRBV20-1 and TRBJ2-1, with D possibly being TRBD2 (5 bases). Germline V gives CDR1 DFQATT, CDR2 SNEGSKA (reference sequence). The CDR3 contains 15 residues. With 2 bases removed from V and 5 bases from J, the gap between germline ends came to 16 bases.

In this sample, this clonotype turned up many times. The chain links TRBV7-2 to TRBJ2-7; either TRBD1 or TRBD2 may fit D (6 bases each). Germline loops: CDR1 SGHTA, CDR2 FQGNSA. V was pared by 3 bases and J by 2 bases, with 11 bases between. CDR3 length: 14 residues. The CDR3 DNA reads TGTGCCAGCAGCTTCCACGGGGGCACCTACGAGCAGTACTTC. Translating gives CASSFHGGTYEQYF.

This clonotype has only a few counts. This sequence joins TRBV5-6 and TRBJ2-1; 14 positions match TRBD2. Unmatched junction bases numbered 3, after V lost 2 bases and J lost 8 bases. The germline gives CDR1 SGHDT, CDR2 YYEEEE. The CDR3 consists of 15 residues. This CDR3 is CASSFGLAGGDEQFF. The CDR3 DNA sequence: TGTGCCAGCAGCTTCGGACTAGCGGGAGGAGATGAGCAGTTCTTC.

This clonotype was seen more than once but under ten times. The chain links TRBV18 to TRBJ2-1, with 8 positions matching TRBD2. CDR1 and CDR2 from the germline V gene are KGHSH and LQKENI. This CDR3 is built from 19 residues. V lost 5 bases and J lost 2; bases outside the gene matches: 17. This chain's CDR3 is CASSVAGSSSYSTYNEQFF. CDR3 nucleotides: TGTGCCAGCTCAGTAGCGGGAAGTAGCTCATACTCCACCTACAATGAGCAGTTCTTC.

The J gene is TRBJ2-4, the V gene TRBV28; 9 positions agree with TRBD1. Trimming at V came to 2 bases and at J to 5 bases, leaving 10 bases not matched to a gene. Germline lookup yields CDR1 MDHEN and CDR2 SYDVKM. CDR3 size: 17 residues. CDR3 amino acids: CASSLRWSGTGQNIQYF. In nucleotides, the CDR3 is TGTGCCAGCAGTTTAAGGTGGTCCGGGACAGGGCAAAACATTCAGTACTTC.

With respect to this clonotype: A much larger clone is a single base away; this may be a read error. This sequence joins TRBV6-1 and TRBJ2-7, with 7 bases matching TRBD1. Germline CDR1 is MNHNS and CDR2 is SASEGT. This CDR3 has 16 residues. The CDR3 bases are TGTGCCAGCACCTACAGGGGCCCGCTAATTCCCTACGGGCAGTACTTC. Its protein product is CASTYRGPLIPYGQYF.

This clonotype is a singleton in its sample. The chain links TRBV4-1 to TRBJ2-5; D remains unclear. The CDR3 is 15 residues long. Per the germline V gene, CDR1 is MGHRA and CDR2 is YSYEKL. Trimming removed 4 bases at V and 2 bases at J, with 14 bases between. Here the CDR3 DNA reads TGCGCCAGCAGCCCACGACCGCATCTACAAGAGACCCAGTACTTC. It codes for CASSPRPHLQETQYF.

This clonotype was observed many times. The chain recombines TRBV5-1 with TRBJ1-1, with D possibly being TRBD1 (6 bases). The CDR3 is made up of 15 amino acids. The ends were cut back, 0 bases at V and 4 bases at J, with 13 bases in the middle. Germline V CDR1 and CDR2: SGHRS, YFSETQ. The CDR3 nucleotides are TGCGCCAGCAGCTTGGAACGGACGACAGGCACTGAAGCTTTCTTT. This gives the protein CASSLERTTGTEAFF.

This clonotype has at least ten counts. V gene TRBV29-1 combines with J gene TRBJ1-5; 8 positions agree with TRBD1. This CDR3 comprises 12 residues. Germline lookup yields CDR1 SQVTM and CDR2 ANQGSEA. The V gene end was trimmed by 6 bases and the J gene end by 7 bases; junction bases not matched to a gene: 5. The CDR3 protein is CSVQGAGQPQHF. The CDR3 DNA sequence: TGCAGCGTCCAGGGGGCGGGCCAGCCCCAGCATTTT.